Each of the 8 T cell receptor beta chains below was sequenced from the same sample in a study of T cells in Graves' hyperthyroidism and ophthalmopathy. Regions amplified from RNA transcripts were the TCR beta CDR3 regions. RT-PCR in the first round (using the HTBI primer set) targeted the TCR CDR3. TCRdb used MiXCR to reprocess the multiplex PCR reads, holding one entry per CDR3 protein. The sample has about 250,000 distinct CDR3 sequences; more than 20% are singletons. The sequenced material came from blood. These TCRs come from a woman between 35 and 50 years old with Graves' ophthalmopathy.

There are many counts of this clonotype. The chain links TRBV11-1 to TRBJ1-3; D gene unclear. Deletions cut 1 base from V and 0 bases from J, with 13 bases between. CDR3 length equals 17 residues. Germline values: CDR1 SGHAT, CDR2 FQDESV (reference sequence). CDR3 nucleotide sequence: TGTGCCAGCAGCTTAGAGTCGGTGTCGCACTCTGGAAACACCATATATTTT. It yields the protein CASSLESVSHSGNTIYF.

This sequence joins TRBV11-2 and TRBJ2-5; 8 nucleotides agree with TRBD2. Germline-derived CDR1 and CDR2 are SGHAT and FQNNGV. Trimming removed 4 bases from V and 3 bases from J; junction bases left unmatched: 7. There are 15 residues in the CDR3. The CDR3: CASSSPAGDEETQYF. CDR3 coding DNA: TGTGCCAGCAGCTCGCCAGCGGGAGATGAAGAGACCCAGTACTTC.

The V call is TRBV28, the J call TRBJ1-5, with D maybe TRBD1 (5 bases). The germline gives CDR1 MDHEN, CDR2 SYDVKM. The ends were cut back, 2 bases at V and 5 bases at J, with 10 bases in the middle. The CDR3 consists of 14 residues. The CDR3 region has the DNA TGTGCCAGCAGTTTAGGGACGGACTATCAGCCCCAGCATTTT. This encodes CASSLGTDYQPQHF.

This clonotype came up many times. The CDR3 DNA follows: TGTGCCAGCAGCTTAGAGGGGCTTGGGGCCAACGTCCTGACTTTC. The encoded protein is CASSLEGLGANVLTF. The V call is TRBV7-8, the J call TRBJ2-6; a weak D match, TRBD1 (5 bases). Germline values: CDR1 SGHVS, CDR2 FQNEAQ. Trimming cost V 1 base and J 3 bases, with 7 bases left between them. CDR3 length: 15 amino acids.

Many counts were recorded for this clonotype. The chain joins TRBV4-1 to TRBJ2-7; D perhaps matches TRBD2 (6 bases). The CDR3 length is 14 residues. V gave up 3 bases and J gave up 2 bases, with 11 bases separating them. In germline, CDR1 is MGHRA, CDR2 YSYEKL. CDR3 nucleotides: TGCGCCAGCAGCCAGGACTACCCTCCCTACGAGCAGTACTTC. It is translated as CASSQDYPPYEQYF.

The chain's CDR3 is CSARRPTGELFF. The CDR3 region has the DNA TGCAGTGCTAGAAGGCCCACCGGGGAGCTGTTTTTT. This sequence joins TRBV20-1 and TRBJ2-2, with D hard to call. The CDR3 has 12 residues. Germline CDR1 is DFQATT and CDR2 is SNEGSKA (reference sequence). Trimming pared 2 bases from V and 4 bases from J, leaving 5 bases between.

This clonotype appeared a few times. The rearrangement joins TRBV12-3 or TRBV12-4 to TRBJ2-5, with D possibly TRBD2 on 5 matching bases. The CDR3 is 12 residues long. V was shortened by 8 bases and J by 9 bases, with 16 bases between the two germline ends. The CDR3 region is CASGAAPEAQYF. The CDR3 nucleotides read TGTGCCAGCGGAGCGGCCCCCGAGGCCCAGTACTTC.

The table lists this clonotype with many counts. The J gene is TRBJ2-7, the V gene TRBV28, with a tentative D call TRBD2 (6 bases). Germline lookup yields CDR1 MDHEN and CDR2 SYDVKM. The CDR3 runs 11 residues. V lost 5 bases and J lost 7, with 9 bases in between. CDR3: CASSLGREQYF. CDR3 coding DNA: TGTGCCAGCAGTCTTGGGAGGGAGCAGTACTTC.